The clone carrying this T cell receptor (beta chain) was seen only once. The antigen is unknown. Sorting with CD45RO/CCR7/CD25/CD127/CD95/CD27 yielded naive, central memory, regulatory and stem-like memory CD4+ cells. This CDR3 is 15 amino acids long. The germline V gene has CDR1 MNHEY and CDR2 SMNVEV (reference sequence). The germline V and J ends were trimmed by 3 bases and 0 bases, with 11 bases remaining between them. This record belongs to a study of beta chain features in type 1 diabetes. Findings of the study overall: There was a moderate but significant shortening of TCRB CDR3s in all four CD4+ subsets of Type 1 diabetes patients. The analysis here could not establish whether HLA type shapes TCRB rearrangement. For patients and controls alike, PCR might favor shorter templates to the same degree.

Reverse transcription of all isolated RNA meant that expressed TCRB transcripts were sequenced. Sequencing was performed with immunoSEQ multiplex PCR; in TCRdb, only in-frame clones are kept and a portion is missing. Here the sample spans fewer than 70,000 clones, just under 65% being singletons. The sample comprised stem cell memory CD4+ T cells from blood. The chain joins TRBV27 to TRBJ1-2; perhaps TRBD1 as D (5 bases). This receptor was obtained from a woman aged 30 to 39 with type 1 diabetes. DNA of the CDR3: TGTGCCAGCAGTTTGATAGGGACTTCTAACTATGGCTACACCTTC. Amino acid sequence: CASSLIGTSNYGYTF.